Listed below are T cell receptor beta chains from one sample, sequenced in a study of Tregs in tolerant kidney transplant recipients. Libraries were prepared by immunoSEQ multiplex PCR; TCRdb keeps only in-frame clonotypes and omits some of them. In the table there are around 98,000 clones, 80% to 95% of which are singletons. The sample in question was CD4+ T cells from blood, obtained before the transplant. The receptors come from a human donor who received a combined kidney and bone marrow transplant. The CDR3 runs from the conserved cysteine through the conserved F or W. Fields, in order: CDR3 protein, CDR3 DNA, clone size, J gene, V gene, D gene. The D gene is left open where the match is weak. The size field is filled for only some rows; it gives once, few, many or a size class.

cdr3_aa: CASLPPGRHNEQFF; cdr3_nt: TGTGCCTCCCTCCCGCCGGGTCGGCACAATGAGCAGTTCTTC; clone_size: .; j_call: TRBJ2-1; v_call: TRBV19; d_call: .
cdr3_aa: CASSTRLQGAPVEQYF; cdr3_nt: TGTGCCAGCAGTACTCGGCTGCAGGGGGCCCCCGTCGAGCAGTACTTC; clone_size: .; j_call: TRBJ2-7; v_call: TRBV5-5; d_call: TRBD1
cdr3_aa: CASSLAGDRIYGYTF; cdr3_nt: TGTGCCAGCAGCTTAGCCGGGGACAGGATCTATGGCTACACCTTC; clone_size: .; j_call: TRBJ1-2; v_call: TRBV7-2; d_call: TRBD1
cdr3_aa: CASSFRAGGPYEQYF; cdr3_nt: TGTGCCAGCAGCTTCCGAGCGGGAGGGCCATACGAGCAGTACTTC; clone_size: .; j_call: TRBJ2-7; v_call: TRBV7-3; d_call: TRBD2
cdr3_aa: CASRELATGELFF; cdr3_nt: TGTGCCAGCAGAGAACTAGCGACCGGGGAGCTGTTTTTT; clone_size: .; j_call: TRBJ2-2; v_call: TRBV28; d_call: TRBD2
cdr3_aa: CASSPQGGPGNTIYF; cdr3_nt: TGCGCCAGCAGCCCCCAGGGAGGGCCTGGAAACACCATATATTTT; clone_size: .; j_call: TRBJ1-3; v_call: TRBV4-3; d_call: .
cdr3_aa: CASSPVRGGGYTF; cdr3_nt: TGCGCCAGCAGCCCTGTGAGGGGAGGTGGCTACACCTTC; clone_size: .; j_call: TRBJ1-2; v_call: TRBV4-3; d_call: .
cdr3_aa: CASSIPGQETQYF; cdr3_nt: TGTGCCAGTAGTATCCCAGGCCAAGAGACCCAGTACTTC; clone_size: .; j_call: TRBJ2-5; v_call: TRBV19; d_call: .
cdr3_aa: CASSLFYEQYF; cdr3_nt: TGTGCCAGCAGCCTTTTCTACGAGCAGTACTTC; clone_size: .; j_call: TRBJ2-7; v_call: TRBV13; d_call: .
cdr3_aa: CASGLMWTGGLVKLFF; cdr3_nt: TGTGCTAGTGGTTTGATGTGGACAGGGGGCCTGGTAAAACTGTTTTTT; clone_size: .; j_call: TRBJ1-4; v_call: TRBV12-5; d_call: TRBD1
cdr3_aa: CASSLLAGGSDTQYF; cdr3_nt: TGTGCCAGCAGCCTCCTAGCCGGGGGGTCAGATACGCAGTATTTT; clone_size: .; j_call: TRBJ2-3; v_call: TRBV7-2; d_call: TRBD2
cdr3_aa: CASSTPGQIGDEQFF; cdr3_nt: TGTGCCAGCAGCACCCCGGGACAGATAGGTGATGAACAGTTCTTC; clone_size: .; j_call: TRBJ2-1; v_call: TRBV27; d_call: TRBD1
cdr3_aa: CASSPGGQGANTGELFF; cdr3_nt: TGTGCCAGCAGCCCAGGGGGACAGGGGGCGAACACCGGGGAGCTGTTTTTT; clone_size: .; j_call: TRBJ2-2; v_call: TRBV11-3; d_call: TRBD1
cdr3_aa: CASSPQGQGNEQYF; cdr3_nt: TGTGCCAGCTCACCACAAGGACAGGGGAACGAGCAGTACTTC; clone_size: .; j_call: TRBJ2-7; v_call: TRBV18; d_call: TRBD1
cdr3_aa: CASSPEINTGELFF; cdr3_nt: TGCGCCAGCAGCCCGGAGATAAACACCGGGGAGCTGTTTTTT; clone_size: .; j_call: TRBJ2-2; v_call: TRBV5-1; d_call: .
cdr3_aa: CASSLTGGLISGNTIYF; cdr3_nt: TGTGCCAGCAGCTTAACTGGCGGACTTATCTCTGGAAACACCATATATTTT; clone_size: .; j_call: TRBJ1-3; v_call: TRBV11-2; d_call: .
cdr3_aa: CASSMSWGLSYEQYF; cdr3_nt: TGTGCCAGTAGTATGAGCTGGGGGCTTTCCTACGAGCAGTACTTC; clone_size: .; j_call: TRBJ2-7; v_call: TRBV19; d_call: .
cdr3_aa: CASSRQGNHYEQYF; cdr3_nt: TGTGCCAGCAGCAGACAGGGGAACCACTACGAGCAGTACTTC; clone_size: .; j_call: TRBJ2-7; v_call: TRBV11-2; d_call: TRBD1
cdr3_aa: CASSYSPGGEKLFF; cdr3_nt: TGTGCCAGCAGTTACTCCCCAGGGGGGGAAAAACTGTTTTTT; clone_size: .; j_call: TRBJ1-4; v_call: TRBV6-5; d_call: TRBD1
cdr3_aa: CASLRYGYTF; cdr3_nt: TGTGCCAGCCTTCGCTATGGCTACACCTTC; clone_size: once; j_call: TRBJ1-2; v_call: TRBV28; d_call: .
cdr3_aa: CASSLYPLNGRGNEQFF; cdr3_nt: TGTGCCAGCAGCTTATATCCTCTAAACGGGCGGGGCAATGAGCAGTTCTTC; clone_size: .; j_call: TRBJ2-1; v_call: TRBV7-9; d_call: .
cdr3_aa: CASSHPLAGDLLGQYF; cdr3_nt: TGTGCCAGCAGCCATCCACTAGCGGGGGATCTCCTGGGGCAGTACTTC; clone_size: .; j_call: TRBJ2-7; v_call: TRBV13; d_call: TRBD2
cdr3_aa: CASSLSLGTDTQYF; cdr3_nt: TGTGCCAGCAGCTTATCACTGGGCACAGATACGCAGTATTTT; clone_size: .; j_call: TRBJ2-3; v_call: TRBV7-3; d_call: .
cdr3_aa: CASSVGRGNWETQYF; cdr3_nt: TGTGCCAGCAGCGTAGGACGGGGGAACTGGGAGACCCAGTACTTC; clone_size: .; j_call: TRBJ2-5; v_call: TRBV9; d_call: .
cdr3_aa: CASSFVGRDTQYF; cdr3_nt: TGTGCCAGCAGTTTTGTGGGGCGAGATACGCAGTATTTT; clone_size: .; j_call: TRBJ2-3; v_call: TRBV28; d_call: .
cdr3_aa: CASSPQVQDEQYF; cdr3_nt: TGTGCCAGCAGCCCACAGGTCCAAGACGAGCAGTACTTC; clone_size: .; j_call: TRBJ2-7; v_call: TRBV9; d_call: .
cdr3_aa: CASSRGGTGYEKLFF; cdr3_nt: TGTGCCAGCAGTCGAGGGGGGACAGGGTATGAAAAACTGTTTTTT; clone_size: few; j_call: TRBJ1-4; v_call: TRBV2; d_call: TRBD1
cdr3_aa: CASSPRSDTEAFF; cdr3_nt: TGTGCCAGCTCACCCCGGTCCGACACTGAAGCTTTCTTT; clone_size: .; j_call: TRBJ1-1; v_call: TRBV18; d_call: .
cdr3_aa: CAWSVRDNYGYTF; cdr3_nt: TGTGCCTGGAGTGTACGGGATAACTATGGCTACACCTTC; clone_size: .; j_call: TRBJ1-2; v_call: TRBV30; d_call: .
cdr3_aa: CASSQSKPTGGSTDTQYF; cdr3_nt: TGCGCCAGCAGTCAATCGAAACCTACAGGGGGCAGCACAGATACGCAGTATTTT; clone_size: .; j_call: TRBJ2-3; v_call: TRBV23-1; d_call: TRBD1
cdr3_aa: CASSPPRHGVSGNTIYF; cdr3_nt: TGCGCCAGCAGCCCCCCTCGACACGGGGTCTCTGGAAACACCATATATTTT; clone_size: .; j_call: TRBJ1-3; v_call: TRBV4-3; d_call: .
cdr3_aa: CASRNDRIDGYTF; cdr3_nt: TGTGCCAGTAGGAATGACAGGATAGATGGCTACACCTTC; clone_size: .; j_call: TRBJ1-2; v_call: TRBV19; d_call: .
cdr3_aa: CASSLRTGNYGYTF; cdr3_nt: TGCGCCAGCAGCCTGCGGACAGGGAACTATGGCTACACCTTC; clone_size: .; j_call: TRBJ1-2; v_call: TRBV5-1; d_call: TRBD1
cdr3_aa: CASSLFRGTGHNEQFF; cdr3_nt: TGTGCCAGCAGCTTGTTTCGTGGGACAGGCCACAATGAGCAGTTCTTC; clone_size: .; j_call: TRBJ2-1; v_call: TRBV5-8; d_call: TRBD1
cdr3_aa: CASSPPRRGSQNQPQHF; cdr3_nt: TGTGCCAGCTCACCACCCCGACGGGGGTCCCAAAATCAGCCCCAGCATTTT; clone_size: .; j_call: TRBJ1-5; v_call: TRBV18; d_call: .
cdr3_aa: CSARRGSSSGELFF; cdr3_nt: TGCAGCGCCCGCCGGGGGTCATCCTCCGGGGAGCTGTTTTTT; clone_size: .; j_call: TRBJ2-2; v_call: TRBV29-1; d_call: .
cdr3_aa: CSVEGTRGANEQFF; cdr3_nt: TGCAGCGTTGAAGGGACTAGGGGTGCGAATGAGCAGTTCTTC; clone_size: .; j_call: TRBJ2-1; v_call: TRBV29-1; d_call: TRBD2
cdr3_aa: CASQWGRGRGDTQYF; cdr3_nt: TGTGCCTCTCAATGGGGCAGGGGTCGGGGAGATACGCAGTATTTT; clone_size: .; j_call: TRBJ2-3; v_call: TRBV30; d_call: .
cdr3_aa: CASSQVRTSAETQYF; cdr3_nt: TGCGCCAGCAGCCAAGTTAGAACTAGCGCGGAGACCCAGTACTTC; clone_size: .; j_call: TRBJ2-5; v_call: TRBV4-1; d_call: TRBD2
cdr3_aa: CASSLNRVITNEQFF; cdr3_nt: TGTGCCAGCAGCCTGAACAGGGTTATTACCAATGAGCAGTTCTTC; clone_size: .; j_call: TRBJ2-1; v_call: TRBV5-6; d_call: .
cdr3_aa: CASSVGDTYQPQHF; cdr3_nt: TGTGCCAGCAGCGTAGGGGACACTTATCAGCCCCAGCATTTT; clone_size: .; j_call: TRBJ1-5; v_call: TRBV9; d_call: .
cdr3_aa: CASSIATNEKLFF; cdr3_nt: TGTGCCAGTAGTATAGCGACAAACGAAAAACTGTTTTTT; clone_size: .; j_call: TRBJ1-4; v_call: TRBV19; d_call: .
cdr3_aa: CASTGQYNEQFF; cdr3_nt: TGTGCCAGCACCGGACAGTACAATGAGCAGTTCTTC; clone_size: .; j_call: TRBJ2-1; v_call: TRBV6-6; d_call: .
cdr3_aa: CASSLAVSGSYYEQYF; cdr3_nt: TGTGCCAGCAGCTTAGCGGTCAGCGGGTCCTACTACGAGCAGTACTTC; clone_size: .; j_call: TRBJ2-7; v_call: TRBV7-2; d_call: .
cdr3_aa: CSASRGDEQCF; cdr3_nt: TGCAGTGCTAGCCGAGGTGACGAGCAGTGCTTC; clone_size: .; j_call: TRBJ2-7; v_call: TRBV20-1; d_call: .
cdr3_aa: CASSSDRLSGNTIYF; cdr3_nt: TGTGCCAGCAGTTCAGACAGGCTCTCTGGAAACACCATATATTTT; clone_size: .; j_call: TRBJ1-3; v_call: TRBV7-9; d_call: .
cdr3_aa: CASSRSTGYRNTEAFF; cdr3_nt: TGTGCCAGCAGTCGTTCGACAGGTTATCGGAACACTGAAGCTTTCTTT; clone_size: .; j_call: TRBJ1-1; v_call: TRBV6-6; d_call: .
cdr3_aa: CASSMLGTRDTEAFF; cdr3_nt: TGTGCCAGTAGTATGTTAGGGACACGAGACACTGAAGCTTTCTTT; clone_size: .; j_call: TRBJ1-1; v_call: TRBV19; d_call: .